The 25 T cell receptor beta chains reported below all come from one sample, sequenced in a study of T-cell memory formation after mild COVID-19. TCRdb re-analysed the 5' RACE reads in MiXCR, keeping a single row per CDR3 protein. In the table there are about 470,000 distinct CDR3 sequences, roughly 25% of which are singletons. Sequenced: PBMCs or a T cell subset sorted from them (not recorded which). These receptors were obtained from an adult woman who had mild COVID-19 (a few samples of this study predate the infection). Cell type and time point are not known.

This chain links TRBV5-1 with TRBJ2-5; D gene unclear. The CDR3 loop spans 13 amino acids. Germline CDR1 SGHRS, CDR2 YFSETQ. Trimming took off 1 base at V and 3 bases at J, with 7 bases between the two ends. The CDR3 coding sequence is TGCGCCAGCAGCTTGCCCGAGGAAGAGACCCAGTACTTC. This translates into CASSLPEEETQYF. Full variable domain (rest looked up from reference TRBV5-1 and TRBJ2-5): KAGVTQTPRYLIKTRGQQVTLSCSPISGHRSVSWYQQTPGQGLQFLFEYFSETQRNKGNFPGRFSGRQFSNSRSEMNVSTLELGDSALYLCASSLPEEETQYFGPGTRLLVL.

This clonotype turned up a few times. J is TRBJ2-7 and V is TRBV6-2 or TRBV6-3, with D perhaps matching TRBD2 (6 bases). This CDR3 has 16 amino acids. V was clipped by 2 bases and J by 2 bases, with 16 bases between them. Looked up from germline, CDR1 is MNHEY and CDR2 is SVGEGT. In DNA form, the CDR3 reads TGTGCCAGCAGTTACAGACACCTTAGCGGAACCTACGAGCAGTACTTC. This codes for CASSYRHLSGTYEQYF.

This clonotype was observed a few times. J is TRBJ2-7 and V is TRBV5-5, with 8 bases lining up with TRBD2. The CDR3 sequence is 14 residues long. Germline lookup yields CDR1 SGHKS and CDR2 YYEKEE (reference sequence). The trim removed 5 bases at V and 3 bases at J, leaving 7 bases unmatched. CDR3 nucleotides: TGTGCCAGCAGTACAAGCGGGGGACTCTACGAGCAGTACTTC. Protein sequence: CASSTSGGLYEQYF.

The rearrangement links TRBV5-1 to TRBJ1-2; D is ambiguous. CDR1 SGHRS and CDR2 YFSETQ come from the germline V gene. V lost 6 bases to trimming and J lost 0 bases, with 18 bases between them. The CDR3 has 16 residues. The CDR3 region is CASTGQRPGTNYGYTF. CDR3 bases: TGCGCCAGCACCGGCCAACGGCCGGGCACTAACTATGGCTACACCTTC.

This chain uses TRBV5-6 with TRBJ2-7, with a weak D call TRBD1 (5 bases). Per the germline V gene, CDR1 is SGHDT and CDR2 is YYEEEE. CDR3 length equals 14 residues. Trimming took off 4 bases at V and 3 bases at J, with 14 bases between the two ends. The CDR3, as DNA: TGTGCCAGCAGCCGACGACAGATGTTCTACGAGCAGTACTTC. As protein: CASSRRQMFYEQYF.

The chain couples TRBV20-1 to TRBJ2-7; 11 nucleotides align to TRBD2. The CDR3 consists of 16 residues. From germline, CDR1 is DFQATT and CDR2 SNEGSKA (reference sequence). Trimming took 6 bases from V and 4 from J; bases not matched to a gene: 14. The CDR3 sequence: CSASSSSGGTLYEQYF. The CDR3 region has the DNA TGCAGTGCCTCCTCGTCTAGCGGGGGGACCCTTTACGAGCAGTACTTC.

This clonotype appeared a few times. This rearrangement joins TRBV4-3 to TRBJ1-6, with a possible D match to TRBD1 (5 bases). V was cut by 0 bases and J by 8 bases, with 11 bases left in between. The CDR3 contains 15 residues. Germline V lookup: CDR1 LGHNA, CDR2 YSLEER. The CDR3 coding sequence is TGCGCCAGCAGCCAAGAGAGGGGAAGAGATTCACCCCTCCACTTT. Its translation: CASSQERGRDSPLHF.

The chain couples TRBV12-3 or TRBV12-4 to TRBJ2-3; D remains ambiguous. Trimming stripped 1 base from V and 4 bases from J, with 12 bases between. This CDR3 contains 15 residues. In DNA form, the CDR3 reads TGTGCCAGCAGTTTAGGACTCGGCCCCTCAGATACGCAGTATTTT. Protein: CASSLGLGPSDTQYF.

This chain connects TRBV6-2 or TRBV6-3 to TRBJ1-2; 10 bases are a match to TRBD1. Germline assignment: CDR1 MNHEY and CDR2 SVGEGT. The CDR3 contains 15 residues. After removal of 7 bases from V and 7 bases from J, the junction contained 12 bases not matched to a gene. The CDR3 region is CASMGPGTGASGYTF. In DNA, the CDR3 is TGTGCCAGCATGGGCCCCGGGACAGGGGCATCTGGCTACACCTTC.

The J gene is TRBJ1-2, the V gene TRBV5-1, with 10 bases lining up with TRBD1. CDR1 and CDR2 from the germline V gene are SGHRS and YFSETQ. V shed 10 bases and J 6 bases; nucleotides not matched to a gene: 27. The CDR3 runs to 19 residues. CDR3 in amino acids: CASKEYSARRGQGMHGYTF. The CDR3 bases are TGCGCCTCCAAGGAGTATAGTGCGCGTAGGGGACAGGGGATGCATGGCTACACCTTC.

In this sample, this clonotype turned up a few times. This chain joins TRBV5-1 and TRBJ2-1, with 7 bases identical to TRBD1. Germline values: CDR1 SGHRS, CDR2 YFSETQ. This CDR3 has 14 residues. The trim removed 0 bases at V and 10 bases at J, leaving 7 bases unmatched. The CDR3: CASSLGTGMNEQFF. The CDR3 region has the DNA TGCGCCAGCAGCTTGGGGACAGGAATGAACGAGCAGTTCTTC.

The chain carries TRBV20-1 and TRBJ1-1, with D possibly matching TRBD1 (5 bases). Per the germline V gene, CDR1 is DFQATT and CDR2 is SNEGSKA (reference sequence). The CDR3 loop spans 12 amino acids. V was trimmed by 0 bases and J by 5 bases, leaving 7 bases between them. The DNA for the CDR3 is TGCAGTGCTAGAGACGGGGGGACTGAAGCTTTCTTT. This encodes CSARDGGTEAFF.

The sample holds a few counts of this clonotype. V usage is TRBV4-2 and J usage is TRBJ2-7, with D maybe TRBD2 (6 bases). Trimming took off 3 bases at V and 8 bases at J, with 20 bases between the two ends. Per germline, CDR1 LGHNA and CDR2 YNFKEQ. This CDR3 is 15 amino acids long. In nucleotides, the CDR3 is TGTGCCAGCAGCCAGACGGGGGACCTACGACCCCAGCAGTACTTC. Amino acid sequence: CASSQTGDLRPQQYF.

Ten or more counts support this clonotype. This sequence joins TRBV27 and TRBJ2-3; D unresolved. CDR3 size: 14 residues. V was pared by 0 bases and J by 5 bases, with 9 bases between. Germline CDR1 reads MNHEY; CDR2 reads SMNVEV (reference sequence). The CDR3 protein is CASSLSSLGDTQYF. CDR3 DNA: TGTGCCAGCAGTTTATCCAGCTTGGGAGATACGCAGTATTTT.

This clonotype occurred many times. The chain carries TRBV12-3 or TRBV12-4 and TRBJ1-1, with a tentative D call TRBD1 (5 bases). V was clipped by 5 bases and J by 1 base, with 8 bases between them. The CDR3 has 13 residues. In DNA form, the CDR3 reads TGTGCCAGCAGTAGACAGAAGAACACTGAAGCTTTCTTT. Protein sequence: CASSRQKNTEAFF.

V usage is TRBV11-2 and J usage is TRBJ2-2; 9 nucleotides align to TRBD2. Germline V gene data show CDR1 as SGHAT and CDR2 as FQNNGV. J was trimmed by 4 bases and V by 5 bases; bases with no gene match: 17. The CDR3 is 19 residues long. This chain's CDR3 is CASSPFVAGVSIGTGELFF. The CDR3 bases are TGTGCCAGCAGCCCCTTCGTAGCGGGGGTTAGCATTGGCACCGGGGAGCTGTTTTTT.

The V gene is TRBV29-1, the J gene TRBJ2-3; D perhaps matches TRBD1 (5 bases). The germline V and J ends were trimmed by 7 bases and 4 bases, with 9 bases remaining between them. The CDR3 is made up of 11 amino acids. CDR1 and CDR2 from the germline V gene are SQVTM and ANQGSEA. Written as DNA, the CDR3 is TGCAGCGCTGGACACTCAGATACGCAGTATTTT. Protein: CSAGHSDTQYF.

This clonotype appeared a few times. J is TRBJ2-3 and V is TRBV7-8; 11 bases map to TRBD2. CDR3 size: 15 residues. The V and J ends lost 4 bases and 6 bases, in that order; junction bases with no gene match: 6. CDR1 SGHVS and CDR2 FQNEAQ come from the germline V gene. Here the CDR3 DNA reads TGTGCCAGCAGCTCGATCCGGACTAGCGGGGATACGCAGTATTTT. Translating gives CASSSIRTSGDTQYF.

This clonotype has just one count. This chain uses TRBV18 with TRBJ2-7; 10 bases match TRBD2. The germline CDR1 and CDR2 sequences are KGHSH and LQKENI. The CDR3 has 16 amino acids. With 6 bases clipped from V and 2 bases from J, the junction kept 10 bases outside the gene matches. The CDR3 sequence: CASSPGERGGPYEQYF. The CDR3 bases are TGTGCCAGCTCCCCGGGGGAGCGGGGGGGACCCTACGAGCAGTACTTC.

The chain links TRBV5-1 to TRBJ2-1, with D tentatively TRBD1 or TRBD2 (5 bases each). From germline, CDR1 is SGHRS and CDR2 YFSETQ. CDR3 length: 13 residues. V was trimmed by 1 base and J by 10 bases, leaving 12 bases between them. CDR3 DNA sequence: TGCGCCAGCAGCTTGCAAAGGGGACGGGAGCAGTTCTTC. It yields the protein CASSLQRGREQFF.

A few counts support this clonotype. The chain joins TRBV11-2 to TRBJ1-1; D not resolved. Between the trimmed V and J ends, which lost 2 bases and 0 bases, there was a span of 7 bases. The germline V gene encodes CDR1 SGHAT and CDR2 FQNNGV. CDR3 length: 14 amino acids. The CDR3 loop is CASSLNRVNTEAFF. For the CDR3, the DNA is TGTGCCAGCAGCTTAAATAGGGTGAACACTGAAGCTTTCTTT. Variable domain in full (rest from reference TRBV11-2 and TRBJ1-1): EAGVAQSPRYKIIEKRQSVAFWCNPISGHATLYWYQQILGQGPKLLIQFQNNGVVDDSQLPKDRFSAERLKGVDSTLKIQPAKLEDSAVYLCASSLNRVNTEAFFGQGTRLTVV.

The V call is TRBV3-1, the J call TRBJ2-2, with no clear D. V lost 7 bases to trimming and J lost 8 bases, with 8 bases between them. The CDR3 is 11 amino acids. The germline V gene encodes CDR1 LGHDT and CDR2 YNNKEL (reference sequence). The CDR3 bases are TGTGCCAGCAAATCCTTGGGGGAGCTGTTTTTT. It encodes CASKSLGELFF.

The rearrangement links TRBV2 to TRBJ2-4; tentatively, D is TRBD2 (5 bases). V lost 3 bases to trimming and J lost 1 base, with 7 bases between them. CDR1 and CDR2 from the germline V gene are SNHLY and FYNNEI. The CDR3 consists of 14 residues. Here the CDR3 DNA reads TGTGCCAGCAGTGATCCGGGGGCCAAAAACATTCAGTACTTC. Residues: CASSDPGAKNIQYF.

CDR3 loop: CASTLGGYSYNEQFF. The CDR3 bases are TGCGCCAGCACCCTGGGGGGGTACTCCTACAATGAGCAGTTCTTC. The chain combines TRBV5-1 with TRBJ2-1; 7 bases map to TRBD2. The CDR3 consists of 15 residues. Germline V gene sequence: CDR1 SGHRS, CDR2 YFSETQ. V was pared by 6 bases and J by 0 bases, with 6 bases of the junction left unmatched. The complete variable domain, with remaining parts taken from reference TRBV5-1 and TRBJ2-1, reads KAGVTQTPRYLIKTRGQQVTLSCSPISGHRSVSWYQQTPGQGLQFLFEYFSETQRNKGNFPGRFSGRQFSNSRSEMNVSTLELGDSALYLCASTLGGYSYNEQFFGPGTRLTVL.

This clonotype was observed many times. V and J are TRBV5-6 and TRBJ2-4, with a tentative D call TRBD1 (6 bases). V was pared by 4 bases and J by 8 bases, with 16 bases between. The germline V gene has CDR1 SGHDT and CDR2 YYEEEE. The CDR3 totals 14 residues. CDR3 in amino acids: CASSLRGGQDIQYF. Written as DNA, the CDR3 is TGTGCCAGCAGCCTCCGAGGGGGACAAGACATTCAGTACTTC.